The T cell receptor (beta chain) under discussion was sequenced for a study of blood T cell repertoires in COVID-19. At the level of the study: The samples span acute and convalescent COVID-19 from the United States, Italy and Spain. From T cells, B-cell-depleted T cells, or PBMCs came the material, which was cDNA or gDNA.

In the original workflow: Reference gene primers were amplified, and this amplification served to estimate nucleated cell counts. TCRdb's copy holds only in-frame clones and misses some; the assay was immunoSEQ multiplex PCR. That table supplies the V and J calls and clone size; D and trimming were determined from the DNA. The data hold tens of thousands of clones, with 90% observed a single time. J was trimmed by 2 bases and V by 1 base; bases with no gene match: 5. The CDR3 runs 15 residues. Germline V lookup: CDR1 SGHNT, CDR2 YYREEE (reference sequence). The chain has TRBV5-4 and TRBJ2-5, with 7 bases fitting TRBD2. Specimen: peripheral blood. This clonotype originated in a man in his forties or fifties with acute or convalescent COVID-19. The CDR3 bases are TGTGCCAGCAGCTTGAAGTCTAGCGGACAAGAGACCCAGTACTTC. Its protein product is CASSLKSSGQETQYF.